These T cell receptor beta chains were read from a single sample in a study of blood T cell repertoires in COVID-19. Assay: immunoSEQ multiplex PCR; the TCRdb copy retains only in-frame clones and omits some. The table has under 70,000 clones, around 90% seen once. The specimen sequenced was peripheral blood. The receptors shown here come from a woman aged 55 to 70 with COVID-19, enrolled during active disease. The CDR3 runs from the conserved cysteine through the conserved F or W. A D gene is named only where the DNA matches it firmly. Size tells how often a clone was seen (once, few, many) or the class of an expanded clone, and some rows leave it out.

.	TRBJ2-5	TRBV5-1	.	TGCGCCAGCAGCGTAGCGGCACAAGAGACCCAGTACTTC	CASSVAAQETQYF
TRBD2	TRBJ2-2	TRBV27	.	TGTGCCAGCAGTTTAGCGGGAGCGAACACCGGGGAGCTGTTTTTT	CASSLAGANTGELFF
TRBD2	TRBJ2-1	TRBV19	.	TGTGCCAGTAGTAGGTCTAGCGGCCCTCACAATGAGCAGTTCTTC	CASSRSSGPHNEQFF
TRBD1	TRBJ1-2	TRBV4-3	.	TGCGCCAGCAGCCAGGACCTCGGGACAGGAGTTAACTATGGCTACACCTTC	CASSQDLGTGVNYGYTF
.	TRBJ2-3	TRBV6-5	once	TGTGCCAGCAGTCCCTCGGGTTTCACAGATACGCAGTATTTT	CASSPSGFTDTQYF
TRBD1	TRBJ1-2	TRBV5-4	.	TGTGCCAGCAGCTTGCAGGGGGCGGATGGCTACACCTTC	CASSLQGADGYTF
.	TRBJ2-7	TRBV2	.	TGTGCCAGCAGGGGAGAGGCCGGGCAGTACTTC	CASRGEAGQYF
.	TRBJ1-1	TRBV7-6	.	TGTGCCAGCAGCCTAGTAGGACAGCTGAACACTGAAGCTTTCTTT	CASSLVGQLNTEAFF
TRBD1	TRBJ1-1	TRBV6-5	.	TGTGCCAGCAGTTACCAAACAGGGGTAGTGTACACTGAAGCTTTCTTT	CASSYQTGVVYTEAFF
TRBD1	TRBJ1-1	TRBV11-3	.	TGTGCCAGCAGCTTAGATATGGGACAGGGGGCCTCTGAAGCTTTCTTT	CASSLDMGQGASEAFF
.	TRBJ2-4	TRBV4-3	.	TGCGCCAGCAGCCAAGATGGAGGGGATAGGAAGGACATTCAGTACTTC	CASSQDGGDRKDIQYF
TRBD1	TRBJ2-1	TRBV15	few	TGTGCCACCAGCGCCCAGGGGGTTCTTATGGAGCAGTTCTTC	CATSAQGVLMEQFF
.	TRBJ1-3	TRBV27	few	TGTGCCAGCTGTCTCCGACCAGGCTCTGGAAACACCATATATTTT	CASCLRPGSGNTIYF
.	TRBJ2-5	TRBV7-2	.	TGTGCCAGCAGCTTCGCAGGGTCAGAGACCCAGTACTTC	CASSFAGSETQYF
.	TRBJ1-2	TRBV4-1	.	TGCGCCAGCAGCCCTTCGGGTAGCTACACCTTC	CASSPSGSYTF
TRBD1	TRBJ2-1	TRBV6-2/TRBV6-3	.	TGTGCCAGCAGTCGGGACAGGGGAACCTACAATGAGCAGTTCTTC	CASSRDRGTYNEQFF
.	TRBJ1-5	TRBV4-2	.	TGTGCCAGCAGCAGCGGGGTCCAGGGCAATCAGCCCCAGCATTTT	CASSSGVQGNQPQHF
.	TRBJ2-6	TRBV6-5	.	TGTGCCACCAATGGAGAGAGTTCTGGGGCCAACGTCCTGACTTTC	CATNGESSGANVLTF
.	TRBJ2-5	TRBV10-3	.	TGTGCCATCAGTGAAAGAGGGCGGCAAGAGACCCAGTACTTC	CAISERGRQETQYF
.	TRBJ2-2	TRBV4-3	.	TGCGCCAGCAGCCAAGAGGGCAGCGGGTACACCGGGGAGCTGTTTTTT	CASSQEGSGYTGELFF
.	TRBJ1-6	TRBV12-3/TRBV12-4	.	TGTGCCAGCAGTTTAGGGGGGCAGGCACCCCTCCACTTT	CASSLGGQAPLHF
TRBD1	TRBJ1-1	TRBV7-9	.	TGTGCCAGCAGCTTGGCGGGACAGGACAGCACTGAAGCTTTCTTT	CASSLAGQDSTEAFF
.	TRBJ2-2	TRBV5-1	.	TGCGCCAGCAGCTTGGACCCCACACCAGGGGAGCTGTTTTTT	CASSLDPTPGELFF
.	TRBJ1-1	TRBV6-1	.	TGTGCCAGCAGTGAAGCGACGGACTACACTGAAGCTTTCTTT	CASSEATDYTEAFF
.	TRBJ2-2	TRBV4-3	.	TGCGCCAGCAGCCAAGAGCAGTTTTATACCGGGGAGCTGTTTTTT	CASSQEQFYTGELFF
TRBD2	TRBJ2-5	TRBV9	.	TGTGCCAGCAGCCTCTCTAGCGGGGGGTTCCAAGAGACCCAGTACTTC	CASSLSSGGFQETQYF
.	TRBJ2-3	TRBV9	.	TGTGCCTCCAGGGGTCCAAGCACAGATACGCAGTATTTT	CASRGPSTDTQYF
TRBD2	TRBJ2-1	TRBV5-4	.	TGTGCCAGCAGCCCTTCCCCTAGCGGGGGTATCTACAATGAGCAGTTCTTC	CASSPSPSGGIYNEQFF
.	TRBJ1-1	TRBV5-6	.	TGTGCCAGCAGTTCCAGTCTTCTGAACACTGAAGCTTTCTTT	CASSSSLLNTEAFF
.	TRBJ1-6	TRBV2	.	TGTGCCAGCATTGAGTGGAGCTCCTATAATTCACCCCTCCACTTT	CASIEWSSYNSPLHF
.	TRBJ1-5	TRBV28	.	TGTGCCAGCAGTCCCCTCAGGCAGCCCCAGCATTTT	CASSPLRQPQHF
.	TRBJ2-7	TRBV11-3	.	TGTGCCAGCACCTGGCAGGGAAGCTACGAGCAGTACTTC	CASTWQGSYEQYF
TRBD2	TRBJ2-5	TRBV3-1/TRBV3-2	.	TGTGCCAGCAGCCAGGGGACTACCCTCGGAGAGACCCAGTACTTC	CASSQGTTLGETQYF
TRBD1	TRBJ2-6	TRBV2	.	TGTGCCAGCAGCGAACAGGGGGCTGGGGCCAACGTCCTGACTTTC	CASSEQGAGANVLTF
TRBD1	TRBJ1-2	TRBV19	.	TGTGCCAGTAGTACCAATTACAGGGGAGGTGGAGGCTACACCTTC	CASSTNYRGGGGYTF
TRBD2	TRBJ2-4	TRBV7-9	.	TGTGCCAGCAGCTCGGGGGGGCCCTTCAAAAACATTCAGTACTTC	CASSSGGPFKNIQYF
TRBD1	TRBJ2-1	TRBV4-3	.	TGCGCCAGCAGCCACGCGGACAGGAAAACCTACAATGAGCAGTTCTTC	CASSHADRKTYNEQFF
.	TRBJ2-3	TRBV6-5	.	TGTGCCAGCAGGACGCAGACAGCTAGCACAGATACGCAGTATTTT	CASRTQTASTDTQYF
.	TRBJ1-2	TRBV4-1	.	TGCGCCAGCAGCCGACCAGGGGAAAACTATGGCTACACCTTC	CASSRPGENYGYTF
.	TRBJ2-7	TRBV5-6	.	TGTGCCAGCAGTGAGTACTCCGCTGAGCAGTACTTC	CASSEYSAEQYF
.	TRBJ1-3	TRBV7-9	.	TGTGCCAGCAGCCCGGACATCTCTGGAAACACCATATATTTT	CASSPDISGNTIYF
.	TRBJ2-7	TRBV6-5	.	TGTGCCAGCAGCCCCAACGGGATGGGGAACTACGAGCAGTACTTC	CASSPNGMGNYEQYF
.	TRBJ1-1	TRBV30	.	TGTGCCCGTCGAGAGGGTGGTGGCACTGAAGCTTTCTTT	CARREGGGTEAFF
TRBD1	TRBJ1-1	TRBV15	.	TGTGCCACCAGCAGAGGGGGGGGACAGGGGTACGCTGAAGCTTTCTTT	CATSRGGGQGYAEAFF
TRBD2	TRBJ2-5	TRBV5-4	.	TGTGCCAGCAGCCGGAGGTTAGCGGGAGAACGCCAAGAGACCCAGTACTTC	CASSRRLAGERQETQYF
TRBD1	TRBJ2-7	TRBV7-8	.	TGTGCCAGCAGCTCACCTTCTGGACAGGGGTACGAGCAGTACTTC	CASSSPSGQGYEQYF
TRBD1	TRBJ1-5	TRBV6-2/TRBV6-3	.	TGTGCCAGCAGTTACCGAACCGGGACAGGGACGGTGGGCAATCAGCCCCAGCATTTT	CASSYRTGTGTVGNQPQHF
.	TRBJ1-2	TRBV6-2/TRBV6-3	.	TGTGCCAGCAGTCTCCTTGGACAGAACCTCTATGGCTACACCTTC	CASSLLGQNLYGYTF
.	TRBJ2-7	TRBV7-2	.	TGTGCCAGCAGCTTAGTCGCGGAATCCTACGAGCAGTACTTC	CASSLVAESYEQYF
.	TRBJ1-2	TRBV18	.	TGTGCCAGCTCACCCAAGACGGGAGCCTATGGCTACACCTTC	CASSPKTGAYGYTF
TRBD2	TRBJ2-7	TRBV12-3/TRBV12-4	.	TGTGCCAGCAGTTCAGCGGGAGGTTGGGAGCAGTACTTC	CASSSAGGWEQYF
TRBD1	TRBJ1-4	TRBV2	.	TGTGCCAGCAGGCAGGACAGGGGTGATGAAAAACTGTTTTTT	CASRQDRGDEKLFF
TRBD1	TRBJ1-2	TRBV13	.	TGTGCCAGCAGCCTAGGACAGGGGGAGGGCTACACCTTC	CASSLGQGEGYTF